A selection of T cell receptor beta chains follows, all from one sample in a study of shared T cell receptors in the human thymus. Measured with immunoSEQ multiplex PCR; TCRdb has only the in-frame clones, and not every one. The table has about 660,000 clones, around 89% seen once; the top ten hold roughly 0.0097%. This same sample was also taken into another study, of human thymus T cells.

Input material: thymocytes. Receptors were obtained from a boy in the first two years of life with a congenital heart defect. The CDR3 runs from the conserved cysteine through the conserved F or W. D genes are given only for firm matches. Expanded clones get a size class; other rows say once, few or many, or leave the size out.

d_gene: NA; abundance: NA; j_gene: TRBJ2-7; v_gene: TRBV21-1; CDR3nt: TGTGCCAGCACCCCGGACAGGGGGGTGGGGGAGCAGTACTTC; CDR3aa: CASTPDRGVGEQYF
d_gene: NA; abundance: NA; j_gene: TRBJ2-7; v_gene: TRBV5-6; CDR3nt: TGTGCCAGCAGCTTTGTCGAGGGCCCCCTAGGAGAGCAGTACTTC; CDR3aa: CASSFVEGPLGEQYF
d_gene: NA; abundance: NA; j_gene: TRBJ2-1; v_gene: TRBV6-1; CDR3nt: TGTGCCAGCAGTGGTAGAAGTGATGAGCAGTTCTTC; CDR3aa: CASSGRSDEQFF
d_gene: TRBD1; abundance: NA; j_gene: TRBJ2-1; v_gene: TRBV5-6; CDR3nt: TGTGCCAGCAGCTTAGGGACAGCCGATAGCTCCTACAATGAGCAGTTCTTC; CDR3aa: CASSLGTADSSYNEQFF
d_gene: TRBD2; abundance: NA; j_gene: TRBJ2-7; v_gene: TRBV27; CDR3nt: TGTGCCAGTGGCGGGAGGGCCGACTACGAGCAGTACTTC; CDR3aa: CASGGRADYEQYF
d_gene: NA; abundance: NA; j_gene: TRBJ2-2; v_gene: TRBV14; CDR3nt: TGTGCCAGCAGCCAAGAGGGGGCTGACACCGGGGAGCTGTTTTTT; CDR3aa: CASSQEGADTGELFF
d_gene: TRBD2; abundance: once; j_gene: TRBJ2-5; v_gene: TRBV7-2; CDR3nt: TGTGCCAGCAGCTCCCCCGAGGCAACTAGCGGACCCCGGGAGACCCAGTACTTC; CDR3aa: CASSSPEATSGPRETQYF
d_gene: NA; abundance: NA; j_gene: TRBJ2-3; v_gene: TRBV9; CDR3nt: TGTGCCAGCAGCGCCCAAGGCCCCGAACTAGCTCCACGCACAGATACGCAGTATTTT; CDR3aa: CASSAQGPELAPRTDTQYF
d_gene: NA; abundance: NA; j_gene: TRBJ1-1; v_gene: TRBV29-1; CDR3nt: TGCAGCGTTGAAAGCACAGAGAACAAGAACACTGAAGCTTTCTTT; CDR3aa: CSVESTENKNTEAFF
d_gene: TRBD1; abundance: NA; j_gene: TRBJ1-2; v_gene: TRBV28; CDR3nt: TGTGCCAGCAGTTTAAGGTCGGGGGGGACAGCTAACTATGGCTACACCTTC; CDR3aa: CASSLRSGGTANYGYTF
d_gene: TRBD2; abundance: NA; j_gene: TRBJ2-1; v_gene: TRBV15; CDR3nt: TGTGCCACCAGCAGAGGGGATGGTTGGACTAGCGGGAGGGGATCCTACAATGAGCAGTTCTTC; CDR3aa: CATSRGDGWTSGRGSYNEQFF
d_gene: TRBD2; abundance: NA; j_gene: TRBJ2-2; v_gene: TRBV18; CDR3nt: TGTGCCAGCTCACCACCGAGGACTAGCACGTACACCGGGGAGCTGTTTTTT; CDR3aa: CASSPPRTSTYTGELFF
d_gene: TRBD1; abundance: NA; j_gene: TRBJ1-5; v_gene: TRBV28; CDR3nt: TGTGCCAGCAGTCAGAGACAGGGGGCAGGCCTCAATCAGCCCCAGCATTTT; CDR3aa: CASSQRQGAGLNQPQHF